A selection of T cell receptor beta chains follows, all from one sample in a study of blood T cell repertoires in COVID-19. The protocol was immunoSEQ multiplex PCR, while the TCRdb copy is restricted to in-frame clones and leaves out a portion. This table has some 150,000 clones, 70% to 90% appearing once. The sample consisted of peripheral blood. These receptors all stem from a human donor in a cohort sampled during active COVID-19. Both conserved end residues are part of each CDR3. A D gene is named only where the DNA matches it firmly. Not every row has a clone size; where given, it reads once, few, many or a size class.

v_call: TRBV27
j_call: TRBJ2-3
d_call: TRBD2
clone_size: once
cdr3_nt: TGTGCCAGCAGTAAAAAAGCGGGGGGAGTCACAGATACGCAGTATTTT
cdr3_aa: CASSKKAGGVTDTQYF

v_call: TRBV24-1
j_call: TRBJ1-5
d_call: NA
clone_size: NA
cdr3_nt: TGTGCCACCAGGGGCGGGGGGACTAATCAGCCCCAGCATTTT
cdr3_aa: CATRGGGTNQPQHF

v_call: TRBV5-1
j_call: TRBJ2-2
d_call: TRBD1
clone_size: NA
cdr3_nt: TGCGCCAGCAGCTACCACCCTCGGACAGGGTTGGACGGGGAGCTGTTTTTT
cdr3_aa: CASSYHPRTGLDGELFF

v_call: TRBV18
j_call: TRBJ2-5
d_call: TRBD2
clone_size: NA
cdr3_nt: TGTGCCAGCTCACCGAACGGCGGGGGGGAAGAGACCCAGTACTTC
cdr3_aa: CASSPNGGGEETQYF

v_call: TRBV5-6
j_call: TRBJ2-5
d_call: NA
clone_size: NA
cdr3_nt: TGTGCCAGCAGCCCAGGACAGCTCCAAGAGACCCAGTACTTC
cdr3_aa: CASSPGQLQETQYF

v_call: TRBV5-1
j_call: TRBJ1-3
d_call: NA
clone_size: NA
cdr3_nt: TGCGCCAGCAGCTCGGGAGCCTCTGGAAACACCATATATTTT
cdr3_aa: CASSSGASGNTIYF

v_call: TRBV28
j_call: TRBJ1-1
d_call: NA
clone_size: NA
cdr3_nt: TGTGCCAGCAGTCTCCGCAGGTCCACTGAAGCTTTCTTT
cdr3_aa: CASSLRRSTEAFF

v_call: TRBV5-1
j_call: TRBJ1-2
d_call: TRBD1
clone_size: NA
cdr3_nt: TGCGCCAGCAGCCCTACAGGGGTCGATAACTATGGCTACACCTTC
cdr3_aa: CASSPTGVDNYGYTF

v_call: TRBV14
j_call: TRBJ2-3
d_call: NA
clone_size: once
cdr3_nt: TGTGCCAGCAGCCGGCAGAGGTCTGCCCGGGGTGCAGATACGCAGTATTTT
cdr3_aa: CASSRQRSARGADTQYF

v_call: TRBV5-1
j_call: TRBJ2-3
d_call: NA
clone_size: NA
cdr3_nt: TGCGCCAGCAGCCTTCCAAGACAAGCCACAGATACGCAGTATTTT
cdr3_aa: CASSLPRQATDTQYF

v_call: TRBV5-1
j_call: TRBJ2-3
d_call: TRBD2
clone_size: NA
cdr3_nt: TGCGCCAGCAGCCTAATAGCGGGTTCCGGCACAGATACGCAGTATTTT
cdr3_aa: CASSLIAGSGTDTQYF

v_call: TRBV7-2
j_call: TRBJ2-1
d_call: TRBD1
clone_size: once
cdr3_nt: TGTGCCAGCAGCTTAATTGGGGGACAGGGGCCCTACAATGAGCAGTTCTTC
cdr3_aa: CASSLIGGQGPYNEQFF

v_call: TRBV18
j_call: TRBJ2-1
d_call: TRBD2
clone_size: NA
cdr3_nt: TGTGCCAGCTCACCACCTTTGACTAGCTTGAATGAGCAGTTCTTC
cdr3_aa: CASSPPLTSLNEQFF

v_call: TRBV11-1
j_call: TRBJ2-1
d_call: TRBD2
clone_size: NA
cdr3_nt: TGTGCCAGCAGCCCCGGACTAGCGGGCACGCAGTTCTTC
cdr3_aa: CASSPGLAGTQFF

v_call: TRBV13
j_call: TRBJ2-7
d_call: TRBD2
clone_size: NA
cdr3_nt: TGTGCCAGCAGCTTTGGCGCGGGAGGGTTCTACGAGCAGTACTTC
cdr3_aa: CASSFGAGGFYEQYF

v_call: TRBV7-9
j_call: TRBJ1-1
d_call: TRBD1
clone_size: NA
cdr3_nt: TGTGCCAGCAGCCCCCAGGGGACAGGGGTCACTGAAGCTTTCTTT
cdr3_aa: CASSPQGTGVTEAFF

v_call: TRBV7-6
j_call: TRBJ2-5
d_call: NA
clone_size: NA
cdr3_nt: TGTGCCAGCAGCTTAGGGGACGGGGGTATCAAGACCCAGTACTTC
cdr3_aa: CASSLGDGGIKTQYF

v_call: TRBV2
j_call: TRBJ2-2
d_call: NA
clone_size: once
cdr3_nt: TGTGCCAGCAGTGTAGGGGGACATAGGAACACCGGGGAGCTGTTTTTT
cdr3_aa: CASSVGGHRNTGELFF

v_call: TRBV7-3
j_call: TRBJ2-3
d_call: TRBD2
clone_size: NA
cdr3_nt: TGTGCCAGCAGCTTAGGGCTAGCGGGAGCAGATACGCAGTATTTT
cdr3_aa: CASSLGLAGADTQYF

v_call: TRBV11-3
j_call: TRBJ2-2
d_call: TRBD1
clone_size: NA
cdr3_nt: TGTGCCAGCAGCCCCACGCGGGGGACAGGGGACACCGGGGAGCTGTTTTTT
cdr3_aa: CASSPTRGTGDTGELFF

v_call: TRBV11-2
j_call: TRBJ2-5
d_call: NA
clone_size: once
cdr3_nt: TGTGCCAGCAGCCATCCAACGCGGGCGGAGGAGACCCAGTACTTC
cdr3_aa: CASSHPTRAEETQYF

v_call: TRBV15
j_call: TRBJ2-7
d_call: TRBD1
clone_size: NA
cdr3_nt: TGTGCCACCAGCAAAGAACAACCGGGACAGGGGCGCGAGCAGTACTTC
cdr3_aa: CATSKEQPGQGREQYF

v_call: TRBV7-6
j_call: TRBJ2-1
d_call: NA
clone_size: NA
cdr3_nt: TGTGCCAGCAGCTCCGTCGGGCGGGGCAACTCCTTCAATGAGCAGTTCTTC
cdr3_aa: CASSSVGRGNSFNEQFF

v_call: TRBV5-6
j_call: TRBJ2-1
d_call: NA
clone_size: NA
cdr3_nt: TGTGCCAGCAGCTTGGCAACGGCAGGGGGGAATGAGCAGTTCTTC
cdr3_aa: CASSLATAGGNEQFF

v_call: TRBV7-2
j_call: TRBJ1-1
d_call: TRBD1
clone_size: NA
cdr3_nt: TGTGCCAGCAGAGCGACAGGGCATACTGAAGCTTTCTTT
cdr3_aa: CASRATGHTEAFF

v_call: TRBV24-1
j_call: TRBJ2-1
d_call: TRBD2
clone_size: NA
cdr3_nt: TGTGCCACCATGGAGGCGGGAGGGAGGTATTACAATGAGCAGTTCTTC
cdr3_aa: CATMEAGGRYYNEQFF

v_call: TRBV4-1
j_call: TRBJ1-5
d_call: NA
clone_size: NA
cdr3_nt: TGCGCCAGCAGCCAACCTACAGGTGGGCCCCAGCATTTT
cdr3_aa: CASSQPTGGPQHF

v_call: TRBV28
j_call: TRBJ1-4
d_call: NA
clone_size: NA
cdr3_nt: TGTGCCAGCAGTCCGTCAGGGCTGGGTGAAAAACTGTTTTTT
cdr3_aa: CASSPSGLGEKLFF

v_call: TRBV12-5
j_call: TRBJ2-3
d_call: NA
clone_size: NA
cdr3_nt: TGTGCTAGTGGAGCGAACACAGATACGCAGTATTTT
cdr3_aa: CASGANTDTQYF

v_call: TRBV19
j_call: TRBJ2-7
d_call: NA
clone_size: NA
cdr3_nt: TGTGCCAGTAGTGTCATCCGGGACTCCGAGCAGTACTTC
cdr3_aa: CASSVIRDSEQYF

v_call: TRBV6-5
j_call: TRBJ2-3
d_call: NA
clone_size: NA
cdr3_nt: TGTGCCAGTCTAGGGGGGGTTACAGATACGCAGTATTTT
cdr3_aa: CASLGGVTDTQYF

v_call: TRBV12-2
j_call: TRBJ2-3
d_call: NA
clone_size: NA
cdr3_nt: TGTGCAAGTCGCTTTGTGCGGACTAGCGGCGCAGATACGCAGTATTTT
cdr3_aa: CASRFVRTSGADTQYF

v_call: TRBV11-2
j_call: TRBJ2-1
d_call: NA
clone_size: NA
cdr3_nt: TGTGCCAGCCGAGACGGGAGCTCCTACAATGAGCAGTTCTTC
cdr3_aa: CASRDGSSYNEQFF

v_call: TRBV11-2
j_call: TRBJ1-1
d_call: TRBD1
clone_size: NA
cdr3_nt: TGTGCCAGCAGCGATCCGGGACAGGGTCCTGAAGCTTTCTTT
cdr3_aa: CASSDPGQGPEAFF

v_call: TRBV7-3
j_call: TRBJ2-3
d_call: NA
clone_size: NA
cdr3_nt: TGTGCCAGCAGCGCGAACAGGGCTTCGACAGATACGCAGTATTTT
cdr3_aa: CASSANRASTDTQYF

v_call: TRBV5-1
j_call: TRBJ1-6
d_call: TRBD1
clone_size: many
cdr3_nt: TGCGCCAGCAGCTTGGGACAGGGCGCTAATTCACCCCTCCACTTT
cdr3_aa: CASSLGQGANSPLHF

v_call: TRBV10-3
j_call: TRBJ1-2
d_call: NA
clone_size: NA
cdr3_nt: TGTGCCATCAGTGAGTCTGGAGGGTTTGGCTATGGCTACACCTTC
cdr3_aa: CAISESGGFGYGYTF

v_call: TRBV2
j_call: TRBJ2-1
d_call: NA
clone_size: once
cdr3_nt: TGTGCCAGCAGTGGGGGTTCTTGGGAAAGCGGTGAGCAGTTCTTC
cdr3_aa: CASSGGSWESGEQFF

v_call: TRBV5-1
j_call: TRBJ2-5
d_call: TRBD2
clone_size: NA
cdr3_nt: TGCGCCAGCAGCCCCGGGACTAGCGGGAGTGAGACCCAGTACTTC
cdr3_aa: CASSPGTSGSETQYF

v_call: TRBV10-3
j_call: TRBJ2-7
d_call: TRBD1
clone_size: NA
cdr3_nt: TGTGCCATCAGTGAGTCGGGACAGCTCTACGAGCAGTACTTC
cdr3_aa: CAISESGQLYEQYF

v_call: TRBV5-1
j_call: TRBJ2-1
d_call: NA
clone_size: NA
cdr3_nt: TGCGCCAGCAGCTTGCCCCGTTCGCACGACGTAGGTAGCGTGGACGAACTCGTATACAATGAGCAGTTCTTC
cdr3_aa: CASSLPRSHDVGSVDELVYNEQFF

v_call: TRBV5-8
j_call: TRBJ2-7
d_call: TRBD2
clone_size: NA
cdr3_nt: TGTGCCAGCAGCTTGGTCTCCGGGAGGACCTCCTACGAGCAGTACTTC
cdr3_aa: CASSLVSGRTSYEQYF

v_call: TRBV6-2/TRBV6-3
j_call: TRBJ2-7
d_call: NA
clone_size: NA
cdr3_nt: TGTGCCAGCAGTAACCAGCAGGGCAGATCCTACGAGCAGTACTTC
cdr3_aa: CASSNQQGRSYEQYF

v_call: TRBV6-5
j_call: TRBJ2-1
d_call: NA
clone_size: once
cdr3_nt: TGTGCCAGCAGTTACGGCCATGAGCAGTTCTTC
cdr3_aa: CASSYGHEQFF

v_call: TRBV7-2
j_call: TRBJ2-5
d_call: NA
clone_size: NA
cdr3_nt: TGTGCCAGCAGCTTAAGTGGGGAGCGGGAGACCCAGTACTTC
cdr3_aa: CASSLSGERETQYF

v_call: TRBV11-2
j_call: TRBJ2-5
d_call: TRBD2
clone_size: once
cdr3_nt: TGTGCCAGCAGCGGGGGACTAGCGGGAGGGGCAGAGACCCAGTACTTC
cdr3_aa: CASSGGLAGGAETQYF

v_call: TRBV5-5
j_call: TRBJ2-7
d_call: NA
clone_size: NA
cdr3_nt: TGTGCCAGCAGCTTTGGGCACAGGGTCTCTGAGCAGTACTTC
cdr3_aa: CASSFGHRVSEQYF

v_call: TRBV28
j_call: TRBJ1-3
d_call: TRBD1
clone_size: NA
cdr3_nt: TGTGCCAGCAGTTACCCGGACAGGGATGGAAACACCATATATTTT
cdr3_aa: CASSYPDRDGNTIYF

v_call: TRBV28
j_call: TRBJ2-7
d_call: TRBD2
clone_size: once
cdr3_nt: TGTGCCAGCAGTGTTAGCGGGAGGGCCAATCTTGGCGAGCAGTACTTC
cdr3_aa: CASSVSGRANLGEQYF

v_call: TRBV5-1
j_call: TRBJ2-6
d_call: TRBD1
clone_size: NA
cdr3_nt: TGCGCCAGCAGCTTTGAGGGGGCCCGCTCTGGGGCCAACGTCCTGACTTTC
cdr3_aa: CASSFEGARSGANVLTF

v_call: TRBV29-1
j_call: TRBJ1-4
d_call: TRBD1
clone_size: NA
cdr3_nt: TGCAGCGTTGTGACAGGGGATTCTAATGAAAAACTGTTTTTT
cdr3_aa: CSVVTGDSNEKLFF

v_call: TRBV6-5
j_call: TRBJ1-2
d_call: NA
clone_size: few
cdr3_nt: TGTGCCAGCTCCCGGGAGGGCTATGGCTACACCTTC
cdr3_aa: CASSREGYGYTF